These 12 T cell receptor beta chains were sequenced from one sample in a study of neoadjuvant anti-PD-1 for oral cavity cancer. The method was immunoSEQ multiplex PCR; TCRdb's version includes in-frame clones alone and lacks a portion of them. The sample yields 13,000 to 15,000 clones, under 80% seen once. The specimen was PBMCs, collected before nivolumab (anti-PD-1) treatment. Receptor source: a person aged 35-79 years with oral cavity squamous cell carcinoma.

This clone was counted only a few times. The chain links TRBV7-6 to TRBJ1-1; the D gene is possibly TRBD1 (5 bases). The germline V gene encodes CDR1 SGHVS and CDR2 FNYEAQ. The CDR3 is 15 residues long. V was shortened by 2 bases and J by 2 bases, with 12 bases between the two germline ends. This CDR3 is CASSLSSGPNTEAFF. CDR3 in DNA: TGTGCCAGCAGCTTATCCTCGGGACCCAACACTGAAGCTTTCTTT. Supplemented by reference TRBV7-6 and TRBJ1-1, the full variable domain reads GAGVSQSPRYKVTKRGQDVALRCDPISGHVSLYWYRQALGQGPEFLTYFNYEAQQDKSGLPNDRFSAERPEGSISTLTIQRTEQRDSAMYRCASSLSSGPNTEAFFGQGTRLTVV.

The V and J genes are TRBV7-3 and TRBJ2-7; TRBD1 matches at 8 bases. The CDR3 extends over 13 amino acids. The germline gives CDR1 SGHTA, CDR2 FQGTGA. V lost 4 bases to trimming and J lost 2 bases; unmatched junction nucleotides: 1. CDR3 coding DNA: TGTGCCAGCAGCTGGGGACAGGCCTACGAGCAGTACTTC. Translating it yields CASSWGQAYEQYF.

This CDR3 is CASSGTSGRAVHEQFF. The CDR3 nucleotides are TGTGCCAGCAGCGGTACTAGCGGGAGGGCGGTCCATGAGCAGTTCTTC. This chain uses TRBV4-2 with TRBJ2-1, with 13 bases aligning to TRBD2. CDR1 LGHNA and CDR2 YNFKEQ come from the germline V gene. V was pared by 5 bases and J by 8 bases, with 9 bases of the junction left unmatched. The CDR3 spans 16 residues.

The chain couples TRBV15 to TRBJ2-7; D is perhaps TRBD1 (6 bases). The length of the CDR3 is 16 residues. Germline loops: CDR1 LNHNV, CDR2 YYDKDF (reference sequence). Trimming stripped 0 bases from V and 3 bases from J, with 15 bases between. The CDR3 reads CATSRERPGTYYEQYF. CDR3 sequence (DNA): TGTGCCACCAGCAGAGAACGGCCAGGGACATACTACGAGCAGTACTTC.

The V and J genes are TRBV15 and TRBJ2-2; 7 bases are a match to TRBD1. J gave up 0 bases and V 2 bases, and 3 bases lay outside the gene matches. Germline loops: CDR1 LNHNV, CDR2 YYDKDF (reference sequence). The CDR3 has 16 amino acids. The CDR3 DNA sequence: TGTGCCACCAGCAGACGACAGGGATCGAACACCGGGGAGCTGTTTTTT. This encodes CATSRRQGSNTGELFF.

Only one count was recorded for this clone. The chain joins TRBV6-5 to TRBJ1-1, with 9 bases aligning to TRBD1. Germline loops: CDR1 MNHEY, CDR2 SVGAGI. The CDR3 sequence is 15 residues long. The V gene end was trimmed by 4 bases and the J gene end by 1 base; junction bases not matched to a gene: 4. This chain's CDR3 is CASSWDRASNTEAFF. CDR3 DNA sequence: TGTGCCAGCAGTTGGGACAGGGCCTCGAACACTGAAGCTTTCTTT.

The chain couples TRBV30 to TRBJ1-4, with unresolved D. Germline CDR1 reads GTSNPN; CDR2 reads SVGIG (reference sequence). Trimming cost V 3 bases and J 7 bases, with 9 bases left between them. The CDR3 extends over 12 amino acids. CDR3 coding DNA: TGTGCCTGGAGCGCCGGTGGTGAAAAACTGTTTTTT. Translating it yields CAWSAGGEKLFF.

The V call is TRBV11-3, the J call TRBJ2-5; D might be TRBD2 (7 bases). The ends were cut back, 1 base at V and 2 bases at J, with 14 bases in the middle. Germline loops: CDR1 SGHNT, CDR2 YENEEA. The CDR3 contains 16 residues. The DNA of the CDR3 is TGTGCCAGCAGCTTAGGAGGGGGGGCCTCTCAAGAGACCCAGTACTTC. The encoded protein is CASSLGGGASQETQYF.

This rearrangement joins TRBV5-4 to TRBJ2-1; TRBD2 matches 10 bases. The CDR3 has 15 residues. The V segment lost 2 bases and the J segment 7 bases; nucleotides outside the gene matches: 6. Germline assignment: CDR1 SGHNT and CDR2 YYREEE (reference sequence). The CDR3 DNA sequence: TGTGCCAGCAGCTTTGGGCTAGCGGGAGAAAATGAGCAGTTCTTC. Amino acid sequence: CASSFGLAGENEQFF.

In its sample, this clone was seen a few times. The chain couples TRBV28 to TRBJ1-3, with D unclear. V lost 5 bases to trimming and J lost 4 bases, with 15 bases between them. CDR3 length equals 15 residues. The germline V gene encodes CDR1 MDHEN and CDR2 SYDVKM. The CDR3 loop is CASSPGRYPGNTIYF. The CDR3 DNA reads TGTGCCAGCAGTCCCGGAAGGTACCCCGGAAACACCATATATTTT. Combining the CDR3 with reference TRBV28 and TRBJ1-3 gives the whole variable domain DVKVTQSSRYLVKRTGEKVFLECVQDMDHENMFWYRQDPGLGLRLIYFSYDVKMKEKGDIPEGYSVSREKKERFSLILESASTNQTSMYLCASSPGRYPGNTIYFGEGSWLTVV.

The chain recombines TRBV7-9 with TRBJ2-7; 9 bases align to TRBD2. The CDR3 contains 14 residues. V trimming: 6 bases; J trimming: 0 bases; junction bases outside the gene matches: 3. The germline CDR1 and CDR2 sequences are SEHNR and FQNEAQ (reference sequence). The CDR3, as DNA: TGTGCCAGCAGTTGGACTAGCGCCTCCTACGAGCAGTACTTC. Translated, it gives CASSWTSASYEQYF.

The J gene is TRBJ2-2, the V gene TRBV5-1; D may be TRBD1 (6 bases). The CDR3 loop spans 14 amino acids. The germline V and J ends were trimmed by 4 bases and 1 base, with 8 bases remaining between them. Germline assignment: CDR1 SGHRS and CDR2 YFSETQ. DNA of the CDR3: TGCGCCAGCAGCGGGGGACAGAACACCGGGGAGCTGTTTTTT. Encoded protein: CASSGGQNTGELFF.